This T cell receptor (beta chain) was retrieved from a study of CD8+ T cells in alopecia areata. Study details: The SALT score measured affected scalp surface percentage in treated patients. The study's findings and limits: Because of a solitary nonresponder, the connection of baseline CD8+ expansion to response stays uncertain. Persistence during tofacitinib was seen for many expanded lesional clones in scalp and blood.

RNA was extracted and reverse transcribed into cDNA as the sequencing template. Repertoires were generated with immunoSEQ multiplex PCR, while TCRdb's copy carries only in-frame clones and drops some. The top ten clones hold under 1.2% of a sample with about 190,000 clones, around three fifths of them seen once. Comments on this clone: The target antigen is unknown.

The treatment is: oral pan-JAK inhibitor, 5-10 mg twice daily. The CDR3 runs to 18 residues. In germline, CDR1 is SGHDN, CDR2 FVKESK. The ends were cut back, 2 bases at V and 0 bases at J, with 19 bases in the middle. The chain combines TRBV14 with TRBJ1-1; maybe TRBD1 (5 bases). Sequences were derived from CD4+ T cells sorted from blood, sampled at week 24, from a patient treated with tofacitinib. The sequence derives from a human donor with alopecia areata. CDR3 sequence: CASSQSLGQGTLNTEAFF. The CDR3 DNA reads TGTGCCAGCAGCCAATCGTTGGGGCAGGGAACCCTGAACACTGAAGCTTTCTTT. Variable domain in full (rest from reference TRBV14 and TRBJ1-1): EAGVTQFPSHSVIEKGQTVTLRCDPISGHDNLYWYRRVMGKEIKFLLHFVKESKQDESGMPNNRFLAERTGGTYSTLKVQPAELEDSGVYFCASSQSLGQGTLNTEAFFGQGTRLTVV.